This T cell receptor beta chain was observed in a study of post-analysis software for immune sequencing data. Study conclusions and caveats: The study found significantly lower normalized Chao1 diversity in multiple sclerosis patients than in controls. A few TRBV segments occurring more often in patients than controls included TRBV5-6, TRBV5-1 and TRBV20-1.

In this sample, this clonotype turned up once. No antigen is known for it. The library was made from cDNA and included unique molecular identifiers. TCRdb analysed the PCR reads with MiXCR anew, one entry per CDR3 protein. The table records almost 700,000 distinct CDR3 sequences, roughly three fifths of them present only once. Per the germline V gene, CDR1 is DFQATT and CDR2 is SNEGSKA (reference sequence). The CDR3 loop spans 15 amino acids. V lost 5 bases to trimming and J lost 5 bases, with 19 bases between them. The sample taken for sequencing was blood. This chain links TRBV20-1 with TRBJ2-1; D is ambiguous. The source is a girl aged 2-10 years with multiple sclerosis. CDR3 DNA: TGCAGTGCTGCGAAGACCCCCATGGGCCACAATGAGCAGTTCTTC. Protein: CSAAKTPMGHNEQFF.